These 3 T cell receptor beta chains originate from one sample sequenced in a study of T cells in Graves' hyperthyroidism and ophthalmopathy. Amplification of TCR beta CDR3 regions was performed using RNA transcripts as template. With the HTBI primer set, the TCR CDR3 went through a first round of RT-PCR. Via MiXCR, TCRdb re-called the multiplex PCR reads, giving one row per CDR3 protein. The sample records around 600,000 distinct CDR3 sequences, 12% to 15% being singletons. The sample consisted of blood. These receptors all stem from a woman between 18 and 30 years old with Graves' ophthalmopathy.

This clonotype was observed a handful of times. This chain joins TRBV3-1 and TRBJ2-2; D is undetermined. The CDR3 consists of 14 residues. Germline V lookup: CDR1 LGHDT, CDR2 YNNKEL (reference sequence). Trimming took 0 bases from V and 2 from J, leaving 4 bases between them. CDR3 DNA sequence: TGTGCCAGCAGCCAAGAGGGCAACACCGGGGAGCTGTTTTTT. Protein product: CASSQEGNTGELFF.

This clonotype came up many times. V gene TRBV27 combines with J gene TRBJ1-5; D possibly corresponds to TRBD1 (6 bases). With 5 bases removed from V and 6 bases from J, the gap between germline ends came to 17 bases. The CDR3 spans 15 residues. Germline CDR1 MNHEY, CDR2 SMNVEV (reference sequence). The CDR3 here is CASSPQTGVAQPQHF. Written as DNA, the CDR3 is TGTGCCAGCAGTCCCCAGACAGGCGTTGCTCAGCCCCAGCATTTT.

On this clonotype itself: A much more abundant neighbour one base away suggests this may be a read error. The gene calls are TRBV5-1 and TRBJ1-5; D is uncertain. Germline values: CDR1 SGHRS, CDR2 YFSETQ. CDR3 length: 14 residues. The V gene lost 1 base and the J gene lost 5 bases, with 10 bases spanning the gap. CDR3: CASSLSPKDQPQHF. CDR3 nucleotides: TGCGCCAGCAGCTTGTCCCCCAAAGATCAGCCCCAGCATTTT.